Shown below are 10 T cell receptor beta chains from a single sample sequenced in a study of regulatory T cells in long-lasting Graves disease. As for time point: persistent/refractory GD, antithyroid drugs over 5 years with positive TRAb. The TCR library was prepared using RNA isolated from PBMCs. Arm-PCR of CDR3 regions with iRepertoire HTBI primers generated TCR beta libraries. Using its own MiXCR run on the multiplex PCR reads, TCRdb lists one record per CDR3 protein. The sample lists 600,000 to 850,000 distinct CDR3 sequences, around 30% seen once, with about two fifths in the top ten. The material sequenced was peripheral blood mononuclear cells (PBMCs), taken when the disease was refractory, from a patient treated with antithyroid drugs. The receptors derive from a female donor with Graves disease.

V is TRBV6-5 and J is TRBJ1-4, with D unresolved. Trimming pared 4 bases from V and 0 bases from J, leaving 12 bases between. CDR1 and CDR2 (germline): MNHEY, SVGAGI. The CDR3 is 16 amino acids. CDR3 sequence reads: CASSFVAETTNEKLFF. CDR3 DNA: TGTGCCAGCAGTTTCGTCGCGGAGACAACTAATGAAAAACTGTTTTTT.

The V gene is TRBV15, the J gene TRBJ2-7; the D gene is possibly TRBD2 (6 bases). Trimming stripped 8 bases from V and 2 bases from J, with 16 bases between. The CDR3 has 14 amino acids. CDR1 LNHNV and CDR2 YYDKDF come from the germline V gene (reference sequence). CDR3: CATESSVRPYEQYF. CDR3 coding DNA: TGTGCCACCGAATCTAGCGTAAGACCCTACGAGCAGTACTTC.

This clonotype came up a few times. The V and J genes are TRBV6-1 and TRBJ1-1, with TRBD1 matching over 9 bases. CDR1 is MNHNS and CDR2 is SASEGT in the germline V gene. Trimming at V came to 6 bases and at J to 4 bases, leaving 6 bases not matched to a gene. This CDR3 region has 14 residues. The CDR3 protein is CASRGTGIGTEAFF. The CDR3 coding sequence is TGTGCCAGCAGGGGGACAGGGATCGGCACTGAAGCTTTCTTT.

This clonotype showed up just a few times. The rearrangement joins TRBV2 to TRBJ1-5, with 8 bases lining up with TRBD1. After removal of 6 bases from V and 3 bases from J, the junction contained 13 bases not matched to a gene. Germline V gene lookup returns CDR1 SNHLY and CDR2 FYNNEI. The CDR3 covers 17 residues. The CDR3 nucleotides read TGTGCCAGCAGAGCGGGACAGGAAAGAGGGGACAATCAGCCCCAGCATTTT. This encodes CASRAGQERGDNQPQHF.

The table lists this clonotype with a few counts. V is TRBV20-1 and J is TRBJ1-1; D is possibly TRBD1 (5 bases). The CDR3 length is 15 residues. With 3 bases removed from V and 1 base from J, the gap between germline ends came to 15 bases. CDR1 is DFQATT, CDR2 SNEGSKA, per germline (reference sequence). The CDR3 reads CSARNVGRTNTEAFF. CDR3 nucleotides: TGCAGTGCTAGGAATGTGGGACGAACGAACACTGAAGCTTTCTTT.

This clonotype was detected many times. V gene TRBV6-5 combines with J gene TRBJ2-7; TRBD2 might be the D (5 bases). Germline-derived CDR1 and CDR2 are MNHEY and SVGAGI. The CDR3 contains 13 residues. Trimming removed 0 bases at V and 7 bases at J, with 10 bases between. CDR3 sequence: CASSYSSSGEQYF. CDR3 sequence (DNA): TGTGCCAGCAGTTACTCGAGTTCGGGGGAGCAGTACTTC.

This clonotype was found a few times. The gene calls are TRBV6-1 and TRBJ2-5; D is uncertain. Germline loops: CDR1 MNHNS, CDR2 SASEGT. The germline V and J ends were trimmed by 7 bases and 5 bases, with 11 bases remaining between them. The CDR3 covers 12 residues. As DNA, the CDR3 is TGTGCCAGCAATAATCCTATGGAGACCCAGTACTTC. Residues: CASNNPMETQYF.

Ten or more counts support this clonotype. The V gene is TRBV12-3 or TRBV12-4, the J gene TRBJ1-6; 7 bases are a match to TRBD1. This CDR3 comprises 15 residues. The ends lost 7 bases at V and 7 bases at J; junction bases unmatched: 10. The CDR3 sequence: CASNLQTGNNSPLHF. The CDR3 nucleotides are TGTGCCAGCAACCTCCAGACAGGGAACAATTCACCCCTCCACTTT.

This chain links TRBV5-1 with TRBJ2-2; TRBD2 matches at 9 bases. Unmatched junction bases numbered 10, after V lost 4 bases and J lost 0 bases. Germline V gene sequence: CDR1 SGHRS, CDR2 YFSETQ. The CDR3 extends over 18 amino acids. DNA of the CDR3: TGCGCCAGCAGCCACTTAGCGGGAGAGATTACGAACACCGGGGAGCTGTTTTTT. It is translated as CASSHLAGEITNTGELFF.

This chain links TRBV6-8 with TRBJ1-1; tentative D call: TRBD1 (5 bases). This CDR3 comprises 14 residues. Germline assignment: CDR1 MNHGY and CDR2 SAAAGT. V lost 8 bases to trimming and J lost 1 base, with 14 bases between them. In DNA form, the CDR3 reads TGTGCCAGCTATCGGGGACGCCAGAACACTGAAGCTTTCTTT. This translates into CASYRGRQNTEAFF.